This passage covers 2 T cell receptor beta chains from one sample sequenced in a study of spatial heterogeneity in lung cancer. Each CDR3 protein gets one entry after TCRdb re-called the 5' RACE reads with MiXCR. The sample shows around 74,000 distinct CDR3 sequences, about an eighth of them seen only once. Time point noted: sample taken at primary tumor resection. Unsorted whole RNA samples from tumor, nontumor lung or frozen PBMC were sequenced. The specimen was PBMCs, collected at surgery. The receptor set was obtained from a male donor with early-stage non-small cell lung cancer.

The rearrangement uses TRBV20-1 and TRBJ2-7; maybe TRBD1 (5 bases). CDR3 length: 13 residues. Germline assignment: CDR1 DFQATT and CDR2 SNEGSKA (reference sequence). The V end lost 0 bases, the J end lost 6 bases, and 12 bases lay between the germline ends. DNA for the CDR3: TGCAGTGCTAGAGACCCCAGGGCCGGCGAGCAGTACTTC. Amino acid sequence: CSARDPRAGEQYF.

This clonotype was recorded many times. The V gene is TRBV5-6, the J gene TRBJ1-1; 9 bases are shared with TRBD1. Germline V CDR1 and CDR2: SGHDT, YYEEEE. With 4 bases clipped from V and 7 bases from J, the junction kept 8 bases outside the gene matches. CDR3 length equals 14 residues. For the CDR3, the DNA is TGTGCCAGCAGCCCGACAGGGGGATTTGGTGAAGCTTTCTTT. Its protein product is CASSPTGGFGEAFF.